This T cell receptor (beta chain) was recovered during a study of T cells in Graves' hyperthyroidism and ophthalmopathy. CDR1 is SGHAT and CDR2 is FQDESV in the germline V gene (reference sequence). This CDR3 region has 18 residues. RNA transcripts gave rise to amplified TCR beta CDR3 regions. The study used the HTBI primer set for a first-round RT-PCR of the TCR CDR3. TCRdb re-called the multiplex PCR reads with MiXCR, one entry per CDR3 protein. The sample contains roughly 380,000 distinct CDR3 sequences, about a fifth of which appear only once. This clonotype was seen repeatedly, ten times or more. At one end the junction does not follow the germline gene, possibly because of a read error.

The source material was blood. The receptor was isolated from a young woman with Graves' hyperthyroidism. The genes are TRBV11-1 and TRBJ2-2; no firm D call. The CDR3 DNA sequence: TGTGCCGGCAGCTTAGTTGTGATTCGTGCAGGAACGGCCGGGGAGCTGTTTTTT. Its protein is CAGSLVVIRAGTAGELFF. Full variable domain (outside the CDR3, taken from reference TRBV11-1 and TRBJ2-2): EAEVAQSPRYKITEKSQAVAFWCDPISGHATLYWYRQILGQGPELLVQFQDESVVDDSQLPKDRFSAERLKGVDSTLKIQPAELGDSAMYLCAGSLVVIRAGTAGELFFGEGSRLTVL.